This T cell receptor (beta chain) was captured in a study of beta chain features in type 1 diabetes. The CDR3 has 13 amino acids. V was shortened by 0 bases and J by 8 bases, with 9 bases between the two germline ends. CDR1 is SGHRS and CDR2 is YFSETQ in the germline V gene. Expressed TCRB transcripts got sequenced, as all isolated RNA was reverse transcribed. The table came from immunoSEQ multiplex PCR; TCRdb's copy has only in-frame clones and leaves some out. The table includes under 450,000 clones, around 15% detected once. This clone came up a few times. The receptor comes from a woman under 30 in good health. The V and J genes are TRBV5-1 and TRBJ2-1; D uncertain. The material sequenced was naive CD4+ T cells from blood. In DNA form, the CDR3 reads TGCGCCAGCAGCTTGGCCGGTTTGGATGAGCAGTTCTTC. Translation gives CASSLAGLDEQFF. The full variable domain, in which reference TRBV5-1 and TRBJ2-1 provide the parts outside the CDR3, is KAGVTQTPRYLIKTRGQQVTLSCSPISGHRSVSWYQQTPGQGLQFLFEYFSETQRNKGNFPGRFSGRQFSNSRSEMNVSTLELGDSALYLCASSLAGLDEQFFGPGTRLTVL.